One sample yielded the 3 T cell receptor beta chains listed below, sequenced in a study of cytomegalovirus exposure and HLA in healthy donors. The PCR ran on 60 Vbeta and 13 Jbeta primers. TCRdb's copy holds only in-frame clones and misses some; the assay was immunoSEQ multiplex PCR. The sample shows 200,000 to 250,000 clones, over 75% of them seen only once. Material for sequencing was PBMCs. The receptors were sampled from a human donor in good health.

The V gene is TRBV4-3, the J gene TRBJ2-1; 16 positions match TRBD2. After removal of 1 base from V and 2 bases from J, the junction contained 8 bases not matched to a gene. The CDR3 has 20 amino acids. Per germline, CDR1 LGHNA and CDR2 YSLEER. CDR3 coding DNA: TGCGCCAGCAGCCAAGGAGAAGGGACTAGCGGGAGGGCCGCCTACAATGAGCAGTTCTTC. Amino acids: CASSQGEGTSGRAAYNEQFF.

This chain uses TRBV9 with TRBJ2-4; TRBD2 matches at 10 bases. There are 15 residues in the CDR3. The V gene end was trimmed by 0 bases and the J gene end by 4 bases; junction bases not matched to a gene: 1. Germline CDR1 SGDLS, CDR2 YYNGEE. The CDR3 is CASSVGTSGKNIQYF. The CDR3, as DNA: TGTGCCAGCAGCGTAGGGACTAGCGGAAAAAACATTCAGTACTTC.

There are a few counts of this clone. This chain uses TRBV19 with TRBJ2-5, with 10 nucleotides matching TRBD1. This CDR3 spans 14 amino acids. With 5 bases clipped from V and 4 bases from J, the junction kept 4 bases outside the gene matches. From germline, CDR1 is LNHDA and CDR2 SQIVND (reference sequence). In DNA, the CDR3 is TGTGCCAGTAGTCATGGACAGGGGGTAGAGACCCAGTACTTC. It encodes CASSHGQGVETQYF.